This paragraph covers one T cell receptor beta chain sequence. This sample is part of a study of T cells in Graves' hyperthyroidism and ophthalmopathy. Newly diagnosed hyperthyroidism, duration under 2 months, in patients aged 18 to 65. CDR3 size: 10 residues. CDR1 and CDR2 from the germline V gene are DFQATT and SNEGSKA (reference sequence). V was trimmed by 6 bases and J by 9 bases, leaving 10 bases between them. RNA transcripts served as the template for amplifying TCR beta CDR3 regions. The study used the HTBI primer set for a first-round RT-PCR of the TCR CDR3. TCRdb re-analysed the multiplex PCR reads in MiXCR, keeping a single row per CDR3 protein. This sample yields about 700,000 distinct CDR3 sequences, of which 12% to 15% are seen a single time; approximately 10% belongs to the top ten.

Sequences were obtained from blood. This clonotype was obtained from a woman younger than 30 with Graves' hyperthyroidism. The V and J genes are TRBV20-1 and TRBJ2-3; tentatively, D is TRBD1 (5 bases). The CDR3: CSARGLTQYF. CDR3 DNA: TGCAGTGCAAGGGGATTAACGCAGTATTTT.